This T cell receptor beta chain was sequenced in a study of T cell responses to AZD1222 COVID-19 vaccine. Whole-study results and caveats: Females made up more of the donors, who were largely white British, and clonal diversity may have come out too low.

TCRdb's copy holds only in-frame clones and misses some; the assay was immunoSEQ multiplex PCR. The data hold 150,000 or so clones, with over 80% observed a single time. CDR3 length: 13 amino acids. The V end lost 8 bases, the J end lost 6 bases, and 16 bases lay between the germline ends. Germline CDR1 MNHEY, CDR2 SMNVEV (reference sequence). In the case of this clone: What it binds is not known.

V gene TRBV27 combines with J gene TRBJ1-2; tentative D call: TRBD1 (6 bases). The TCR sequence derives from an adult who received the MenACWY meningococcal vaccine as a control. The sample in question was peripheral blood, obtained 28 days after the second dose of the MenACWY control vaccine. The CDR3 loop reads CASWNTGNNGYTF. CDR3 DNA: TGTGCCAGCTGGAACACAGGGAATAATGGCTACACCTTC.